Sequencing of this TCR beta chain was carried out in a study of tumor-infiltrating lymphocytes in localized non-small cell lung cancer (dated by TCRdb to the early 2020s). Notes on the research overall: Patients whose samples were collected after neoadjuvant chemotherapy, as well as both smokers and never-smokers and several histologies, were included in the cohort. Each patient provided resected tumor tissue plus uninvolved lung tissue from the same patient, with the uninvolved lung tissue described as non-adjacent to the tumor. TCR sequencing was one of several integrated assays, alongside flow cytometry, multiplex immunofluorescence, RNA-seq, exome sequencing and proteomics, applied to the same patients. In total, the ICON cohort consisted of over a hundred surgical patients with localized non-small cell lung cancer who had their tumors resected. A total of 55 or so patients were included in the paired tumor versus uninvolved lung comparison of immunoSEQ T-cell fraction.

The immunoSEQ assay used for TCR sequencing gave the T-cell fraction in both tumor and uninvolved lung tissue. Per the source publication's procedure: For survival analysis, patients were split into high (upper tertile) and low (lower two tertiles) T-cell fraction groups and compared by log-rank test. A signed-rank test was used to test paired tumor versus uninvolved lung differences in T-cell fraction. What TCRdb holds here is the immuneACCESS table cut down to in-frame rearrangements. Part of the clones is not present; checked against another copy, under half of the missing clones reflect an unresolved V gene, and the others are unexplained. D and trimming were read from the DNA, whereas the V and J calls and clone size are those reported in that table. The sample table records about 9,000 clones; about 63% of these occur just once. In total, the top ten clones hold about 9.4% of the sample. About this clone itself: Its target antigen remains unknown. Base-call qualities are not available, and no considerably larger clone is one nucleotide away.

Overall study outcomes, separate from this receptor: Because assay coverage varied across patients depending on available tissue quantity, TCR sequencing was performed for only a subset of the cohort. Because different pieces of the same tissue were used for different assays, technical variation could not be separated from intratumor heterogeneity. TCR-derived T-cell fraction did not differ between the flow cytometry-defined immunotypes IM1 (good prognosis) and IM2 (poor prognosis). TCRbeta sequencing supported higher T cell infiltration in tumors than in uninvolved lung tissue, consistent with immunofluorescence CD3 counts.

The first patient joined ICON in 2016, and enrollment wrapped up when the last patient was enrolled in late 2018. In a subcohort of 76 patients, fresh tumor and matched uninvolved tissue were collected for in-depth immune analyses, with TCR sequencing among those analyses. TCR sequencing was performed on DNA isolated from bulk tissue, without cell sorting. The specimen was uninvolved lung tissue not adjacent to the tumor. This TCR came from a human donor with non-small cell lung cancer.

The CDR3 region: CASSRKAIQREAAEQFF. At the DNA level, the sequence is TGCGCCAGCAGCCGGAAGGCCATCCAGCGGGAGGCGGCGGAGCAGTTCTTC. The chain is assembled from TRBV4-3 and TRBJ2-1, with 9 central nucleotides matching TRBD2. Sequences LGHNA (CDR1) and YSLEER (CDR2) are obtained from the germline V gene. Its CDR3 holds 17 amino acids, cysteine through phenylalanine. Left in the record is the CDR3 DNA by itself, 51 bases read in frame from the first base. Ends trimmed: V by 4 bases, J by 10 bases; bases unmatched to a gene: 17.